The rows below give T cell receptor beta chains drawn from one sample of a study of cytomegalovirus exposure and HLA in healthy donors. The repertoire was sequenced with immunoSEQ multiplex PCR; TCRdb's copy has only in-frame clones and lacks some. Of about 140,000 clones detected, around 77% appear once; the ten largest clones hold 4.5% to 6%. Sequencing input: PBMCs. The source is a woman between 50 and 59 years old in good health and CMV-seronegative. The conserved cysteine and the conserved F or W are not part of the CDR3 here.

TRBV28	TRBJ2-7	ASSLGGGPYEQY
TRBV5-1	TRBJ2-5	ASSTGGFGETQY
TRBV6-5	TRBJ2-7	ASSSWTGRYEQY
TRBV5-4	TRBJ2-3	ASSLTGAGGDTQY
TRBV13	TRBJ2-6	ASSHRTGPSGANVLT
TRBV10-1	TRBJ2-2	ASRRDRVTGELF
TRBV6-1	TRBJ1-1	ASSEAIGQGNTEAF
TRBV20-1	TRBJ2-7	SAPQGWEQY
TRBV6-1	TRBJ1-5	ASSEVQINQPQH
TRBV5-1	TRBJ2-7	ASSLRQGTEQY
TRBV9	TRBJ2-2	ASSELNTGELF
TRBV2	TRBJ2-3	ASADRGSLDTQY
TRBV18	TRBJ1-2	ASSPQDRTDGYT
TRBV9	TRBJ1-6	ASSSTGSNSPLH
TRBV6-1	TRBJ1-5	ASSERTGNQPQH
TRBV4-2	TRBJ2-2	ASSSGTSGRTGELF
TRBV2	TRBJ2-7	ASSVGRGSGGEQY
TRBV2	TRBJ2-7	ASSGDRAYEQY
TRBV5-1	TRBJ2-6	ASSPSSPPGANVLT
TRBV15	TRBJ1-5	ATSRRQGEGRRH
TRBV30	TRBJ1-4	AWREGIYEKLF
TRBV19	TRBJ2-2	ASSPRGTGELF
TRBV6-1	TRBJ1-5	ASSEVGISNQPQH
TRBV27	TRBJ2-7	ASSSYIRTATYEQY
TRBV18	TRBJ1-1	ASSPFRNRGQGEAF
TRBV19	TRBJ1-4	ASKLQRNEKLF
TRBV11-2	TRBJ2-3	ASSLGLQLLTDTQY
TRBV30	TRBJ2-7	AWSVGSGGPYEQY
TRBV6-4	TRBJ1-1	ASSAEVGTEAF
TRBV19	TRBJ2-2	ASSKETSSRELF
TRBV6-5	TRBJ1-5	ASSRGRSNQPQH
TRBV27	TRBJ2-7	ASSTTGGIISYEQY
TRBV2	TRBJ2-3	ASRGGLAARNSTDTQY
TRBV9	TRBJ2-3	ASRGGLDTDTQY
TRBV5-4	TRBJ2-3	ASSSGREGSTDTQY
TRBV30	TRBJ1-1	AWSVDRAPTEAF
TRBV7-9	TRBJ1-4	ASSLMGGVGEKLF
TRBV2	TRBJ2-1	ASSWTGQF
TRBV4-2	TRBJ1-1	ASSQEARDRLLNTEAF
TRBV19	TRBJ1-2	ASSLGTGDYGYT
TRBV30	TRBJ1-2	AWCPGQGYGYT